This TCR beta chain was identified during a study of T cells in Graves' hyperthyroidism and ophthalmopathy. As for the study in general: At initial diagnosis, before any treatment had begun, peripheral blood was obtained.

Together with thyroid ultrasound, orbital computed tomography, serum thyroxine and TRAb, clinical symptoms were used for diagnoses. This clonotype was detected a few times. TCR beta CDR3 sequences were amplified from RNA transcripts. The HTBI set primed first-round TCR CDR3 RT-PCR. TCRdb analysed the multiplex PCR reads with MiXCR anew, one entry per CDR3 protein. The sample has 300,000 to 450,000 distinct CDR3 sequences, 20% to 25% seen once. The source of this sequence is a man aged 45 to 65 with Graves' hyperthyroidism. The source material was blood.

CDR3 in amino acids: CATSDSNTEAFF. CDR3 coding DNA: TGTGCCACCAGTGATTCGAACACTGAAGCTTTCTTT. This chain connects TRBV24-1 to TRBJ1-1; D not certain. There are 12 residues in the CDR3. Trimming took off 2 bases at V and 1 base at J, with 1 base between the two ends. Germline CDR1 and CDR2: KGHDR and SFDVKD.